A single T cell receptor beta chain is shown here with its context. This sample is drawn from a study of OX40 agonist ivuxolimab in advanced cancers. Across the whole study: Patients in the trial were receiving intravenous ivuxolimab every 2 weeks, at doses of 0.01 to 10 mg/kg. Dose-escalation patients suffered from hepatocellular carcinoma, melanoma, renal cell or head and neck cancer.

After removal of 4 bases from V and 5 bases from J, the junction contained 7 bases not matched to a gene. Germline assignment: CDR1 SGHRS and CDR2 YFSETQ. The CDR3 consists of 15 residues. Sequenced by immunoSEQ multiplex PCR; TCRdb stores in-frame clones only, minus some. The data hold over 45,000 clones, with 85% to 90% observed a single time. Autoimmune disease history or systemic immunosuppression meant exclusion. Samples were taken at baseline and on day 1 of cycles 4 and 7. The origin of this receptor is an adult with an advanced solid tumor such as melanoma, head and neck, liver or kidney cancer. This chain joins TRBV5-1 and TRBJ1-5, with TRBD1 matching over 9 bases. Sequenced here: CD4+ or CD8+ T cells sorted from blood, sampled in a trial of the OX40 agonist ivuxolimab. The CDR3 region is CASSLGDRDDQPQHF. The CDR3 coding sequence is TGCGCCAGCAGCCTGGGGGACAGGGACGATCAGCCCCAGCATTTT.